This T cell receptor beta chain was obtained from a study of blood T cell repertoires in COVID-19. TCRdb keeps only in-frame clones here, not all; method: immunoSEQ multiplex PCR. The sample lists 200,000 to 250,000 clones; around three quarters were seen once. Losses at the gene ends were 6 bases for V and 4 bases for J; bases not matched to a gene: 6. The germline gives CDR1 SNHLY, CDR2 FYNNEI. The CDR3 contains 15 residues. This sequence originates from a woman in her 70s with acute or convalescent COVID-19. This chain connects TRBV2 to TRBJ2-1; 10 bases agree with TRBD2. The specimen was peripheral blood. The CDR3 nucleotides read TGTGCCAGCAGGTCTAGCGGGAGTAGGTACAATGAGCAGTTCTTC. It specifies CASRSSGSRYNEQFF.